Listed here are 21 T cell receptor beta chains from one sample, sequenced in a study of cytotoxic CD8 clonotypes in ibrutinib-treated CLL. The data were produced by immunoSEQ multiplex PCR, yet TCRdb's version contains in-frame clones alone and is incomplete. The sample lists about 140,000 clones, 75% to 85% occurring once. Material: PBMCs, obtained after 36 months of ibrutinib treatment. The receptors come from a human donor with chronic lymphocytic leukemia.

V is TRBV29-1 and J is TRBJ2-3; D is undetermined. Trimming took 1 base from V and 6 from J, leaving 8 bases between them. Germline CDR1 and CDR2: SQVTM and ANQGSEA. There are 12 residues in the CDR3. The CDR3 reads CSVEGSPDTQYF. The DNA for the CDR3 is TGCAGCGTTGAAGGTAGTCCTGATACGCAGTATTTT.

CDR3 DNA sequence: TGCGCCAGCAGCTTGGGACCCCCCTACGAGCAGTACTTC. This sequence encodes CASSLGPPYEQYF. The J gene is TRBJ2-7, the V gene TRBV5-1; D gene uncertain. This CDR3 comprises 13 residues. V was shortened by 0 bases and J by 2 bases, with 6 bases between the two germline ends. The germline V gene encodes CDR1 SGHRS and CDR2 YFSETQ.

The gene calls are TRBV19 and TRBJ2-1; D unresolved. CDR1 and CDR2 (germline): LNHDA, SQIVND (reference sequence). V was cut by 0 bases and J by 9 bases, with 15 bases left in between. The CDR3 covers 15 residues. DNA of the CDR3: TGTGCCAGTAGTATAGATCAGTATGTCCCTCCTGAGCAGTTCTTC. Translated, it gives CASSIDQYVPPEQFF.

The chain combines TRBV27 with TRBJ1-1; D uncertain. Germline V gene lookup returns CDR1 MNHEY and CDR2 SMNVEV (reference sequence). The CDR3 sequence is 13 residues long. V gave up 5 bases and J gave up 1 base, with 8 bases separating them. Here the CDR3 reads CASSARGNTEAFF. CDR3 nucleotide sequence: TGTGCCAGCAGTGCTCGAGGGAACACTGAAGCTTTCTTT.

V gene TRBV18 combines with J gene TRBJ1-2; 8 bases fit TRBD1. V shed 2 bases and J 4 bases; nucleotides not matched to a gene: 0. The CDR3 totals 13 residues. Germline CDR1 and CDR2: KGHSH and LQKENI. The chain's CDR3 is CASSPGTGYGYTF. CDR3 DNA: TGTGCCAGCTCACCAGGGACAGGCTATGGCTACACCTTC.

The chain uses TRBV29-1 and TRBJ1-1; D not certain. The germline gives CDR1 SQVTM, CDR2 ANQGSEA. The CDR3 covers 12 residues. V shed 4 bases and J shed 3 bases, with 9 bases lying between them. Here the CDR3 reads CSVVPGDTEAFF. The CDR3 region has the DNA TGCAGCGTTGTCCCTGGGGACACTGAAGCTTTCTTT.

The chain combines TRBV13 with TRBJ2-1; 10 bases align to TRBD2. The CDR3 consists of 13 residues. The junction had 6 bases not matched to a gene; V was cut back by 1 base and J by 15 bases. Germline V gives CDR1 PRHDT, CDR2 FYEKMQ (reference sequence). CDR3 sequence reads: CASSLELAGDVFF. The CDR3 DNA is TGTGCCAGCAGCTTAGAGCTAGCGGGAGATGTGTTCTTC. Combining the CDR3 with reference TRBV13 and TRBJ2-1 gives the whole variable domain AAGVIQSPRHLIKEKRETATLKCYPIPRHDTVYWYQQGPGQDPQFLISFYEKMQSDKGSIPDRFSAQQFSDYHSELNMSSLELGDSALYFCASSLELAGDVFFGPGTRLTVL.

The chain couples TRBV11-3 to TRBJ2-1, with 11 bases matching TRBD2. J lost 3 bases, V lost 5 bases, and 6 bases had no gene match. This CDR3 contains 16 residues. The germline V gene has CDR1 SGHNT and CDR2 YENEEA. CDR3 sequence (DNA): TGTGCCAGCAGCAAGGGGACTAGCGGACACTACAATGAGCAGTTCTTC. This sequence encodes CASSKGTSGHYNEQFF. The full variable domain, completed using reference TRBV11-3 and TRBJ2-1, is EAGVVQSPRYKIIEKKQPVAFWCNPISGHNTLYWYLQNLGQGPELLIRYENEEAVDDSQLPKDRFSAERLKGVDSTLKIQPAELGDSAVYLCASSKGTSGHYNEQFFGPGTRLTVL.

V gene TRBV28 combines with J gene TRBJ2-7; 8 bases line up with TRBD1. Trimming took 3 bases from V and 3 from J; bases not matched to a gene: 4. CDR3 length: 14 amino acids. Germline lookup yields CDR1 MDHEN and CDR2 SYDVKM. CDR3 DNA: TGTGCCAGCAGTTTCGAGGACAGGGACTACGAGCAGTACTTC. Residues: CASSFEDRDYEQYF.

This clone appeared once. The chain combines TRBV7-9 with TRBJ2-7; 7 positions match TRBD2. This CDR3 has 14 amino acids. From germline, CDR1 is SEHNR and CDR2 FQNEAQ (reference sequence). V lost 5 bases to trimming and J lost 6 bases; unmatched junction nucleotides: 10. The CDR3 sequence: CASSRDWAGAEQYF. The DNA for the CDR3 is TGTGCCAGCAGCAGAGACTGGGCGGGAGCCGAGCAGTACTTC. Full variable domain (outside the CDR3, taken from reference TRBV7-9 and TRBJ2-7): DTGVSQNPRHKITKRGQNVTFRCDPISEHNRLYWYRQTLGQGPEFLTYFQNEAQLEKSRLLSDRFSAERPKGSFSTLEIQRTEQGDSAMYLCASSRDWAGAEQYFGPGTRLTVT.

Note on this clone: An end of the junction differs from the germline gene, which may be a read error. The V and J genes are TRBV10-3 and TRBJ1-6; D gene ambiguous. Germline V gives CDR1 ENHRY, CDR2 SYGVKD. The CDR3 length is 13 residues. This chain's CDR3 is CASSGGFNSPLHF. The CDR3 DNA is TGTGCCAGCAGTGGTGGATTTAATTCACCCCTCCACTTT.

The rearrangement joins TRBV2 to TRBJ2-1; no clear D gene. CDR1 is SNHLY and CDR2 is FYNNEI in the germline V gene. The germline V and J ends were trimmed by 4 bases and 1 base, with 8 bases remaining between them. CDR3 size: 14 residues. The CDR3: CASSAEMSYNEQFF. CDR3 in DNA: TGTGCCAGCAGTGCTGAGATGTCCTACAATGAGCAGTTCTTC.

Only a few counts were recorded for this clone. The chain is built from TRBV2 and TRBJ1-1; D remains ambiguous. CDR3 size: 13 residues. Germline lookup yields CDR1 SNHLY and CDR2 FYNNEI. Trimming took 5 bases from V and 3 from J, leaving 10 bases between them. The CDR3 DNA reads TGTGCCAGCAGTCTCTTACAAGACACTGAAGCTTTCTTT. Translated: CASSLLQDTEAFF.

The CDR3 DNA reads TGTGCCAGCACACGGACAGGGCGGGGCACCGGGGAGCTGTTTTTT. It yields the protein CASTRTGRGTGELFF. The chain has TRBV7-8 and TRBJ2-2, with 8 bases fitting TRBD1. With 7 bases clipped from V and 4 bases from J, the junction kept 8 bases outside the gene matches. This CDR3 has 15 amino acids. Per the germline V gene, CDR1 is SGHVS and CDR2 is FQNEAQ.

This clone was seen a handful of times. This chain uses TRBV7-9 with TRBJ1-2; D is unclear. This CDR3 contains 14 residues. V lost 4 bases, J lost 2 bases, and 11 bases lay in between. Germline-derived CDR1 and CDR2 are SEHNR and FQNEAQ (reference sequence). In nucleotides, the CDR3 is TGTGCCAGCAGCTGGCCAGGAATAAACTATGGCTACACCTTC. Protein: CASSWPGINYGYTF.

This clone showed up just a few times. The chain carries TRBV10-3 and TRBJ1-6; 7 nucleotides agree with TRBD1. V gave up 4 bases and J gave up 10 bases; unmatched junction bases: 7. The CDR3 length is 14 residues. The germline V gene has CDR1 ENHRY and CDR2 SYGVKD. The CDR3, as DNA: TGTGCCATCAGTGGTGCCAGGGGGATCTCACCCCTCCACTTT. Its translation is CAISGARGISPLHF.

The rearrangement joins TRBV7-3 to TRBJ2-1; 8 positions match TRBD2. There are 16 residues in the CDR3. Germline loops: CDR1 SGHTA, CDR2 FQGTGA. V trimming: 4 bases; J trimming: 5 bases; junction bases outside the gene matches: 10. The CDR3 region is CASSSRSGSGDNEQFF. The CDR3 nucleotides are TGTGCCAGCAGCTCTAGAAGCGGGAGCGGGGACAATGAGCAGTTCTTC.

The sample holds one count of this clone. The chain carries TRBV11-2 and TRBJ2-5; D is undetermined. Trimming shortened V by 6 bases and J by 2 bases, and 10 bases separated the two germline ends. The length of the CDR3 is 13 residues. The germline gives CDR1 SGHAT, CDR2 FQNNGV. CDR3 DNA: TGTGCCAGCAGTTACTCGGTTCAAGAGACCCAGTACTTC. Protein: CASSYSVQETQYF.

The chain is built from TRBV30 and TRBJ1-2; D is undetermined. Trimming took off 2 bases at V and 5 bases at J, with 6 bases between the two ends. The germline CDR1 and CDR2 sequences are GTSNPN and SVGIG (reference sequence). The CDR3 has 11 amino acids. CDR3 in amino acids: CAWSYGYGYTF. The CDR3 DNA sequence: TGTGCCTGGAGTTACGGGTATGGCTACACCTTC.

The V and J genes are TRBV2 and TRBJ1-1; TRBD1 agrees at 7 bases. Germline assignment: CDR1 SNHLY and CDR2 FYNNEI. Trimming at V came to 8 bases and at J to 3 bases, leaving 9 bases not matched to a gene. The CDR3 spans 14 residues. The CDR3, as DNA: TGTGCCAGCCCCAGGGGGTGGGTGCACACTGAAGCTTTCTTT. Amino acid sequence: CASPRGWVHTEAFF.

The V gene is TRBV6-5, the J gene TRBJ1-2; D possibly corresponds to TRBD1 (5 bases). The CDR3 contains 13 residues. Looked up from germline, CDR1 is MNHEY and CDR2 is SVGAGI. The V end lost 6 bases, the J end lost 5 bases, and 13 bases lay between the germline ends. CDR3 sequence reads: CASSRDGLYGYTF. The CDR3 DNA reads TGTGCCAGCAGCCGGGACGGCTTGTATGGCTACACCTTC.